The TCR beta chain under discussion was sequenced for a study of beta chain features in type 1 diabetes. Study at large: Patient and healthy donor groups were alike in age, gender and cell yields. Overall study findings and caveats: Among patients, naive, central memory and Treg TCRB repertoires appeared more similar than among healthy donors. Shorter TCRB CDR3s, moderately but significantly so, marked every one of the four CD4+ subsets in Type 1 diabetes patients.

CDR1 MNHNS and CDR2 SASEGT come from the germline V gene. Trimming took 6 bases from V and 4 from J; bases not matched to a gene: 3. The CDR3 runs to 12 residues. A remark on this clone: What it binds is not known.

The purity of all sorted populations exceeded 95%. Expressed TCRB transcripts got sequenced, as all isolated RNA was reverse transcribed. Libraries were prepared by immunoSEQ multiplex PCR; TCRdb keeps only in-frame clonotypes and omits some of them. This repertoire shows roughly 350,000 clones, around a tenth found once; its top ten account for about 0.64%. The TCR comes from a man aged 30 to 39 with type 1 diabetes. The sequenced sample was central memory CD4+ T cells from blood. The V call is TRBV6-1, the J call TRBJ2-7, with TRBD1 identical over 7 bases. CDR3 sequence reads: CASSPGGYEQYF. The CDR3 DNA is TGTGCCAGCAGCCCAGGGGGATACGAGCAGTACTTC.